This TCR beta chain was captured in a study of Graves' ophthalmopathy and Graves' hyperthyroidism. Study-level background: The blood sample was drawn at first diagnosis and before any treatment. Study findings and constraints: Blood was where most expanded thyroid clonotypes above 0.001 frequency also turned up.

Amplification targeted the TCR beta CDR3 regions, with RNA transcripts as the source material. RT-PCR was first run with HTBI primers, then multiplex PCR in a second round. TCRdb called the multiplex PCR reads again in MiXCR, with one record for every CDR3 protein. Among hundreds of thousands of distinct CDR3 sequences listed, around 20% were seen once. Concerning this clonotype: Its target is not known.

Deletions cut 5 bases from V and 1 base from J, with 15 bases between. This CDR3 comprises 16 residues. Germline V gives CDR1 SGHVS, CDR2 FQNEAQ. The sample consisted of peripheral blood. The chain recombines TRBV7-8 with TRBJ1-5, with D possibly being TRBD1 (5 bases). This clonotype was sampled from a woman aged 18-29 years with stable Graves' hyperthyroidism. For the CDR3, the DNA is TGTGCCAGCAGCCGCGGGGGTCCGGTGAGCAATCAGCCCCAGCATTTT. Translated: CASSRGGPVSNQPQHF.